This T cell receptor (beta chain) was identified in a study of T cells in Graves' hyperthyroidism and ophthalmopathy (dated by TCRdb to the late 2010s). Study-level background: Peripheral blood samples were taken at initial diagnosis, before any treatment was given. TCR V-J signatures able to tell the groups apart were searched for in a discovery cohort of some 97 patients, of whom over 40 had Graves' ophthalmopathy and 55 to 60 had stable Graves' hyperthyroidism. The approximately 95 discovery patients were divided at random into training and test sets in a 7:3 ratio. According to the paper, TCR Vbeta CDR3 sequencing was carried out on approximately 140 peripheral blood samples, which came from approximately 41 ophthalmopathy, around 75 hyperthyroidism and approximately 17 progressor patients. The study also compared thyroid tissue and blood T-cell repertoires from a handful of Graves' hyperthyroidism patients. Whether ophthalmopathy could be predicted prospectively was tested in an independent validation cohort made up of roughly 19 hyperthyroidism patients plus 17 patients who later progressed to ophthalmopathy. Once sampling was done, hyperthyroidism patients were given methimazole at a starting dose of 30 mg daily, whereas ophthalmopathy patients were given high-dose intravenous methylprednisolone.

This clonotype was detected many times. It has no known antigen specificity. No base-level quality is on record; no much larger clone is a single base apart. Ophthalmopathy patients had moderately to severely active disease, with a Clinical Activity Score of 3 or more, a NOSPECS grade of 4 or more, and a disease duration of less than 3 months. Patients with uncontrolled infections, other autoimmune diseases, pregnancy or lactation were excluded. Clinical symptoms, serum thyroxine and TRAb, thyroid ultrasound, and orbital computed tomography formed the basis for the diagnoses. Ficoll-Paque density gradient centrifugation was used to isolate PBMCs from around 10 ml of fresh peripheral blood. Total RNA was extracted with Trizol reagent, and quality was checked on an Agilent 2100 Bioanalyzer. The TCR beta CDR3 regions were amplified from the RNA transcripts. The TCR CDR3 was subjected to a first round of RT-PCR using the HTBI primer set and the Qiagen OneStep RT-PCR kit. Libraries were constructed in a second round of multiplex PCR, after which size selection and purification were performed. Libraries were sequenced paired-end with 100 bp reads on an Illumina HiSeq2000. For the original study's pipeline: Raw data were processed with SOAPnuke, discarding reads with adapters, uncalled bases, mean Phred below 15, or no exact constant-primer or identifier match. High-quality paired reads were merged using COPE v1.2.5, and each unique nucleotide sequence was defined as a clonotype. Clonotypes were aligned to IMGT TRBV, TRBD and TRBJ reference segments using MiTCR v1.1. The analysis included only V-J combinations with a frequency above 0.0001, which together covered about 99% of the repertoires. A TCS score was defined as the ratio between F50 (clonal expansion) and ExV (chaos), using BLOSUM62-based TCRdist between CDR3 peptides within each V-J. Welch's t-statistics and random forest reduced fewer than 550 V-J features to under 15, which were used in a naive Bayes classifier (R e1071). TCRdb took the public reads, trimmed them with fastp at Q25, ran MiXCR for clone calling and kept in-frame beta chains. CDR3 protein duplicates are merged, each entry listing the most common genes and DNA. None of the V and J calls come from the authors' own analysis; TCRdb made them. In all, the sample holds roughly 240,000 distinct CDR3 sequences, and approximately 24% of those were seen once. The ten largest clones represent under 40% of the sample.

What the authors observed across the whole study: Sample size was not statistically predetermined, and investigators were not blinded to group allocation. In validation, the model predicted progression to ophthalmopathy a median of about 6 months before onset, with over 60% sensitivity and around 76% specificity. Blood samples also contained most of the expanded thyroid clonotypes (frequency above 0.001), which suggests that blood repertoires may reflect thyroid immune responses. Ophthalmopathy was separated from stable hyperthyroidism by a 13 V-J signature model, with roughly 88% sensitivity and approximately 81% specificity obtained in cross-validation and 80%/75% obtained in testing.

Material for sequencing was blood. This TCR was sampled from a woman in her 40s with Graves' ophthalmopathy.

The DNA reads as follows: TGTGCCAGCAGCGCGACTAGCGGGAACTACGAGCAGTACTTC. Translated, this gives CASSATSGNYEQYF. The receptor chain draws on TRBV12-3 or TRBV12-4 and TRBJ2-7; 11 nucleotides in the junction match TRBD2. At the junction V is shortened by 6 bases and J by 3 bases; bases outside the gene matches: 4. The CDR3 runs 14 residues from the cysteine to the phenylalanine. Just CDR3 DNA is preserved here, 42 bases in frame from base 1.